A single sample gave rise to the 7 T cell receptor beta chains below, sequenced in a study of T cell responses to AZD1222 COVID-19 vaccine. Some clones are missing from TCRdb's copy, which holds only in-frame ones; the method was immunoSEQ multiplex PCR. The sample shows roughly 93,000 clones, roughly 90% of them seen only once. The sample consisted of peripheral blood, taken 28 days after the second AZD1222 dose. The receptor set was obtained from an adult who received the AZD1222 COVID-19 vaccine.

The chain's CDR3 is CASSPLGASAKNIQYF. CDR3 DNA: TGTGCCAGCAGCCCACTAGGGGCTTCGGCCAAAAACATTCAGTACTTC. The rearrangement links TRBV7-3 to TRBJ2-4, with D perhaps TRBD1 or TRBD2 (5 bases each). V shed 5 bases and J shed 1 base, with 15 bases lying between them. Germline lookup yields CDR1 SGHTA and CDR2 FQGTGA. The CDR3 spans 16 residues.

V is TRBV5-6 and J is TRBJ1-4, with D maybe TRBD1 (6 bases). Per the germline V gene, CDR1 is SGHDT and CDR2 is YYEEEE. V lost 7 bases, J lost 4 bases, and 11 bases lay in between. The CDR3 loop spans 13 amino acids. As DNA, the CDR3 is TGTGCCAGCCGAGGACAGCTTAATGAAAAACTGTTTTTT. This codes for CASRGQLNEKLFF.

The chain couples TRBV28 to TRBJ1-1; maybe TRBD1 (5 bases). Germline V gene sequence: CDR1 MDHEN, CDR2 SYDVKM. Trimming pared 2 bases from V and 1 base from J, leaving 17 bases between. The CDR3 is 17 amino acids. The CDR3 loop reads CASSLTWGRGPNTEAFF. The CDR3 coding sequence is TGTGCCAGCAGTTTAACGTGGGGCCGGGGCCCGAACACTGAAGCTTTCTTT.

The rearrangement uses TRBV11-3 and TRBJ2-2; D is unresolved. CDR3 length: 13 residues. V was trimmed by 2 bases and J by 7 bases, leaving 8 bases between them. In germline, CDR1 is SGHNT, CDR2 YENEEA. The CDR3 region is CASSLSGVGELFF. CDR3 DNA: TGTGCCAGCAGCTTAAGTGGGGTCGGGGAGCTGTTTTTT. The full variable domain, in which reference TRBV11-3 and TRBJ2-2 provide the parts outside the CDR3, is EAGVVQSPRYKIIEKKQPVAFWCNPISGHNTLYWYLQNLGQGPELLIRYENEEAVDDSQLPKDRFSAERLKGVDSTLKIQPAELGDSAVYLCASSLSGVGELFFGEGSRLTVL.

This chain links TRBV18 with TRBJ2-7; 8 positions agree with TRBD1. Trimming cost V 1 base and J 2 bases; bases outside gene matches: 4. This CDR3 has 15 amino acids. Germline CDR1 is KGHSH and CDR2 is LQKENI. The CDR3 sequence is CASSPRTGTTYEQYF. CDR3 coding DNA: TGTGCCAGCTCACCACGGACAGGGACCACCTACGAGCAGTACTTC.

This chain uses TRBV28 with TRBJ1-6; D may be TRBD1 (5 bases). V lost 2 bases and J 10 bases, leaving 15 bases between the germline ends. The CDR3 extends over 15 amino acids. Germline V gene lookup returns CDR1 MDHEN and CDR2 SYDVKM. As DNA, the CDR3 is TGTGCCAGCAGTTTAATTGGGGGGGTTAAATCACCCCTCCACTTT. Protein: CASSLIGGVKSPLHF.

The chain has TRBV6-5 and TRBJ2-5, with D possibly being TRBD2 (6 bases). Per the germline V gene, CDR1 is MNHEY and CDR2 is SVGAGI. The CDR3 has 14 amino acids. Trimming took off 6 bases at V and 1 base at J, with 12 bases between the two ends. CDR3 in amino acids: CASRRLASQETQYF. Written as DNA, the CDR3 is TGTGCCAGCAGGCGGCTAGCGTCCCAAGAGACCCAGTACTTC.